The clone carrying this TCR beta chain has just a few counts. What it binds is not known. V lost 4 bases, J lost 4 bases, and 14 bases lay in between. The CDR3 extends over 14 amino acids. Germline V gene lookup returns CDR1 LGHNA and CDR2 YSLEER. Study outcomes and limitations: Whole repertoires were not studied in the larger cohort, only one V-J beta rearrangement.

After constant-region reverse-primer amplification, full-length variable regions underwent semi-nested PCR with Nested Universal Primer A. TCRdb passed the 5' RACE reads through MiXCR, listing each CDR3 protein once. The sample includes around 52,000 distinct CDR3 sequences, about 28% seen only once; the top ten take less than 3.5%. The rearrangement links TRBV4-3 to TRBJ2-7, with a weak D call TRBD1 (6 bases). This TCR was recovered from a female donor with breast cancer. Sequencing input: tumor-infiltrating memory CD4+ T cells sorted from the breast tumor. Subset: memory CD4+ T cells, CD4+CD45RO+CD25-. CDR3 region: CASSLELGQYEQYF. CDR3 nucleotides: TGCGCCAGCAGCCTCGAACTTGGACAGTACGAGCAGTACTTC.